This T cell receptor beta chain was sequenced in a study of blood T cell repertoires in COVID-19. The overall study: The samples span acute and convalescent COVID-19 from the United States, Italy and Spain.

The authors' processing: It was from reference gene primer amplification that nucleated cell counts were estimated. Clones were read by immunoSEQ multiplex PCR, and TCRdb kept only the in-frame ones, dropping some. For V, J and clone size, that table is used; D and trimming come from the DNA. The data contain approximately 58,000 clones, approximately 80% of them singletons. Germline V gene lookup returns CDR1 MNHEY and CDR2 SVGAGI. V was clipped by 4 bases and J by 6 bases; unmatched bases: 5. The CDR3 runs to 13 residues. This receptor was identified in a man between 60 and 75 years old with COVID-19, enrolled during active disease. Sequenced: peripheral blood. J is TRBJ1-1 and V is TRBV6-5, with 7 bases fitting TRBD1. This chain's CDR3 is CASSSRQGPEAFF. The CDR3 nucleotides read TGTGCCAGCAGTTCGCGACAGGGCCCTGAAGCTTTCTTT.